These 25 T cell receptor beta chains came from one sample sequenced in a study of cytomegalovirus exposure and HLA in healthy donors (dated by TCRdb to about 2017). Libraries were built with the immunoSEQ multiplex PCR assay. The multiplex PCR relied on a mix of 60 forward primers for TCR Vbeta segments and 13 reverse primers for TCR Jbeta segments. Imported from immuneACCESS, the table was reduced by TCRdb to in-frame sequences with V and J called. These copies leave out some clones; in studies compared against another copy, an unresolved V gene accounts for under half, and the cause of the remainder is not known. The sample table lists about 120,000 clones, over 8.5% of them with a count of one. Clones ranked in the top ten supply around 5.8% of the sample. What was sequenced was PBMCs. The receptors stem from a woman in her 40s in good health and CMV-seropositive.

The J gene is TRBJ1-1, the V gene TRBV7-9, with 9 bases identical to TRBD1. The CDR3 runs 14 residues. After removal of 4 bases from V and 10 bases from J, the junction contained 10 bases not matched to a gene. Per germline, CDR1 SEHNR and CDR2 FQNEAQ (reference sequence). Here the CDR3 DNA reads TGTGCCAGCAGCTGGGGACAGGGTGAATATCGAGCTTTCTTT. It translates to CASSWGQGEYRAFF.

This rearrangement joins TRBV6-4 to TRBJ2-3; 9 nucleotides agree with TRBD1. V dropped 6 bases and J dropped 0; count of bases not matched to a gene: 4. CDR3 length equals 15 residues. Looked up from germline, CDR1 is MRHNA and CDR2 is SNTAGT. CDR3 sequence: CASRRDRASTDTQYF. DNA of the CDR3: TGTGCCAGCAGGAGGGACAGGGCTAGCACAGATACGCAGTATTTT.

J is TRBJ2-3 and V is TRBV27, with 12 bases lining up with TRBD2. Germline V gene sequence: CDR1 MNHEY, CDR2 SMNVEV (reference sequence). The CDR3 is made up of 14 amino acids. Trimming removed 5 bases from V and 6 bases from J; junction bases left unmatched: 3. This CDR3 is CASSPGLAGDTQYF. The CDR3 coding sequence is TGTGCCAGCAGTCCCGGACTAGCGGGGGATACGCAGTATTTT.

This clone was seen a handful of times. CDR3 residues: CASSEEGAIEAFF. Written as DNA, the CDR3 is TGCGCCAGCAGTGAGGAGGGGGCTATTGAAGCTTTCTTT. The V gene is TRBV10-1, the J gene TRBJ1-1, with 7 bases lining up with TRBD1. The CDR3 totals 13 residues. Germline V gene lookup returns CDR1 WNHNN and CDR2 SYGVQD (reference sequence). Trimming cost V 2 bases and J 7 bases; bases outside gene matches: 4.

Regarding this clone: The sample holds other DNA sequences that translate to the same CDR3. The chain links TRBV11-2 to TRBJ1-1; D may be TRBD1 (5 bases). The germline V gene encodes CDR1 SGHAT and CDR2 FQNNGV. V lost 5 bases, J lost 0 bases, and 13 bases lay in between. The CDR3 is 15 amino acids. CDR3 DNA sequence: TGTGCCAGCAGCCCCGGGGGTCTAATGAACACTGAAGCTTTCTTT. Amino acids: CASSPGGLMNTEAFF.

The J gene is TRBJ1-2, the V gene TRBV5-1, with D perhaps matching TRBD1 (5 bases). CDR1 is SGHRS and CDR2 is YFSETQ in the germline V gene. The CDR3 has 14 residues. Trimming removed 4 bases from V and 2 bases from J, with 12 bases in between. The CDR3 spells CASSTAGRNYGYTF. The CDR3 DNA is TGCGCCAGCAGCACGGCAGGGAGGAACTATGGCTACACCTTC. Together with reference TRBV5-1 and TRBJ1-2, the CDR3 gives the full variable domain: KAGVTQTPRYLIKTRGQQVTLSCSPISGHRSVSWYQQTPGQGLQFLFEYFSETQRNKGNFPGRFSGRQFSNSRSEMNVSTLELGDSALYLCASSTAGRNYGYTFGSGTRLTVV.

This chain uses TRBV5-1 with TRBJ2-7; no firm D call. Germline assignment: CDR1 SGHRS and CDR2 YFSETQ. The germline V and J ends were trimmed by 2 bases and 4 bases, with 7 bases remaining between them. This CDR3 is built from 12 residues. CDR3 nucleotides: TGCGCCAGCAGCTTTCGCGGTTACGAGCAGTACTTC. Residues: CASSFRGYEQYF.

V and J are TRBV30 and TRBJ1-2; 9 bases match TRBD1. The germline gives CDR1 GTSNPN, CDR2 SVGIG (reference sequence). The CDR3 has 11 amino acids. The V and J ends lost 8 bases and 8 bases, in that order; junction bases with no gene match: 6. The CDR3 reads CAKRQGEGYTF. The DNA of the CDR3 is TGTGCCAAGAGACAGGGGGAAGGCTACACCTTC.

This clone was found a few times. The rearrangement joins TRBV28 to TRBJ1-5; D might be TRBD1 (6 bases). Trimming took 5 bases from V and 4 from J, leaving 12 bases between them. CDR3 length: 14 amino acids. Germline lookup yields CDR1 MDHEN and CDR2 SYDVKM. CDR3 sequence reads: CASSPDSGNQPQHF. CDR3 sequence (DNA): TGTGCCAGCAGTCCGGACAGCGGAAATCAGCCCCAGCATTTT.

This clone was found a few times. DNA for the CDR3: TGTGCCAGTAGGGACAGGGAATATAGCAATCAGCCCCAGCATTTT. Encoded protein: CASRDREYSNQPQHF. The chain combines TRBV19 with TRBJ1-5; TRBD1 agrees at 8 bases. Germline lookup yields CDR1 LNHDA and CDR2 SQIVND (reference sequence). The CDR3 length is 15 residues. V was clipped by 6 bases and J by 0 bases; unmatched bases: 4.

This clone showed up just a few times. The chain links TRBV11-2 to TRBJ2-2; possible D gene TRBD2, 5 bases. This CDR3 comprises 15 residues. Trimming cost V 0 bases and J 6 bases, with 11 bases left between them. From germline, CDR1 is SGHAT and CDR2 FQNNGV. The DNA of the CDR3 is TGTGCCAGCAGCTTAGACCTAGCCGGGGCCGGGGAGCTGTTTTTT. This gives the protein CASSLDLAGAGELFF.

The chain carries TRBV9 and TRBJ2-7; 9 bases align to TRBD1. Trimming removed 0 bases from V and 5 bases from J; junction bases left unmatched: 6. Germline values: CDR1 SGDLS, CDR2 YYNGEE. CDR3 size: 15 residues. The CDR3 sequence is CASSVGVRTGDEQYF. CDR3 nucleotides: TGTGCCAGCAGCGTAGGAGTAAGGACAGGGGACGAGCAGTACTTC.

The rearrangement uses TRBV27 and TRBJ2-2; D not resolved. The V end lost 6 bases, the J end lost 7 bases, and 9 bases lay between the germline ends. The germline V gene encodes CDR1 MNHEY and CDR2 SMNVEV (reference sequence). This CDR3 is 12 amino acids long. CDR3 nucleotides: TGTGCCAGCAGGATATATAGCGGGGAGCTGTTTTTT. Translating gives CASRIYSGELFF.

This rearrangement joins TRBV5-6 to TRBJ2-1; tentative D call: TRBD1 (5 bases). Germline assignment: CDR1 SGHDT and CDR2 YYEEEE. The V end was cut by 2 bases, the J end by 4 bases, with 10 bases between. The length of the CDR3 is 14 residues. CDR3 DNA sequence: TGTGCCAGCAGCTTAAAGGGGTTATACAATGAGCAGTTCTTC. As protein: CASSLKGLYNEQFF.

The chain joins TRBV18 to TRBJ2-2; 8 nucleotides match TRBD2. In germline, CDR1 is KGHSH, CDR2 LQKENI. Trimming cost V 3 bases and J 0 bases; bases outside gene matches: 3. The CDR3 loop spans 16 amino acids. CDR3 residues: CASSPSGGANTGELFF. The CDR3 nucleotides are TGTGCCAGCTCACCGAGCGGGGGAGCGAACACCGGGGAGCTGTTTTTT. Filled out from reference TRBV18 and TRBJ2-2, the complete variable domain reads NAGVMQNPRHLVRRRGQEARLRCSPMKGHSHVYWYRQLPEEGLKFMVYLQKENIIDESGMPKERFSAEFPKEGPSILRIQQVVRGDSAAYFCASSPSGGANTGELFFGEGSRLTVL.

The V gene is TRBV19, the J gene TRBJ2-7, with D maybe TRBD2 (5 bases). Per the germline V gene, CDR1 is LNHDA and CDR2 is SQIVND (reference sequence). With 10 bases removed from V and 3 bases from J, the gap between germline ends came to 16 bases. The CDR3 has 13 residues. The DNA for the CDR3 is TGTGCCACATTGGACTCTTTCCTCTACGAGCAGTACTTC. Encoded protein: CATLDSFLYEQYF. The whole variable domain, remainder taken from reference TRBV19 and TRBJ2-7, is DGGITQSPKYLFRKEGQNVTLSCEQNLNHDAMYWYRQDPGQGLRLIYYSQIVNDFQKGDIAEGYSVSREKKESFPLTVTSAQKNPTAFYLCATLDSFLYEQYFGPGTRLTVT.

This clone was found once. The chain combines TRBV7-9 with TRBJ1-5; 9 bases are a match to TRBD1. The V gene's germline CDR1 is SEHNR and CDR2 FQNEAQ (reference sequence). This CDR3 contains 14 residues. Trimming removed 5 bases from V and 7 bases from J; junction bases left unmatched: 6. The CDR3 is CASSVGTGIQPQHF. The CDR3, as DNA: TGTGCCAGCAGCGTCGGGACAGGGATACAGCCCCAGCATTTT.

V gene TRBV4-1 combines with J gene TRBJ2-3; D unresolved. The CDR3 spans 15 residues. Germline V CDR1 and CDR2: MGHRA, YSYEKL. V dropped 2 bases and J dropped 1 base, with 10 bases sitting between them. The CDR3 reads CASSQYDGRTDTQYF. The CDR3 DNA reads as TGCGCCAGCAGCCAATATGATGGGCGCACAGATACGCAGTATTTT.

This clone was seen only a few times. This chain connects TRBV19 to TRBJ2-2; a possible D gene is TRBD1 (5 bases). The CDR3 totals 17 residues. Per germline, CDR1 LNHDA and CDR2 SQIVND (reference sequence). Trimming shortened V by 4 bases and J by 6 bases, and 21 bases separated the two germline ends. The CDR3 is CASSSGMGAGIAGELFF. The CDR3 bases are TGTGCCAGTAGTAGTGGTATGGGCGCAGGGATTGCCGGGGAGCTGTTTTTT.

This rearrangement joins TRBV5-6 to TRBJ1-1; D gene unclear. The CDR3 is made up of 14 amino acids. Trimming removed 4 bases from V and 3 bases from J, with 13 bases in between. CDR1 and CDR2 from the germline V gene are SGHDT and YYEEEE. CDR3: CASSRTNGDTEAFF. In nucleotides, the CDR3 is TGTGCCAGCAGCCGGACCAACGGGGACACTGAAGCTTTCTTT.

CDR3 nucleotide sequence: TGCGCCAGCAGTGACCGGGGGGCCCGCACAGATACGCAGTATTTT. Its protein product is CASSDRGARTDTQYF. The chain employs TRBV10-1 and TRBJ2-3, with D perhaps matching TRBD2 (7 bases). CDR1 is WNHNN, CDR2 SYGVQD, per germline (reference sequence). V was clipped by 3 bases and J by 1 base, with 11 bases between them. The CDR3 runs to 15 residues.

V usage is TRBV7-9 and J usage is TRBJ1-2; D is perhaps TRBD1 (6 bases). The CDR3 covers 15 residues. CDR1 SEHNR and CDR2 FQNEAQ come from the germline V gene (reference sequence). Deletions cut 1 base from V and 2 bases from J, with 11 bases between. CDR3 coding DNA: TGTGCCAGCAGCTTAGAGGGGGACGGGAACTATGGCTACACCTTC. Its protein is CASSLEGDGNYGYTF.

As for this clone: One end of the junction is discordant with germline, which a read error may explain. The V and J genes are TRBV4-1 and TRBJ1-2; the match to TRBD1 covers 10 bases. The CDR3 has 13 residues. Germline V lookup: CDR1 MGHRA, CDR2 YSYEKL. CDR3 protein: CVSSHPGTGDYTF. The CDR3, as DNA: TGCGTCAGCAGCCATCCCGGGACAGGGGACTACACCTTC.

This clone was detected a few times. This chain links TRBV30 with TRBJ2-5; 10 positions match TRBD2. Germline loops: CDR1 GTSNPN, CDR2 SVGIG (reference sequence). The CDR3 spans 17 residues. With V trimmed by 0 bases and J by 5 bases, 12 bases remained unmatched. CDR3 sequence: CAWSVPASGGLTETQYF. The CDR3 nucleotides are TGTGCCTGGAGTGTACCGGCTAGCGGGGGCCTTACTGAGACCCAGTACTTC.

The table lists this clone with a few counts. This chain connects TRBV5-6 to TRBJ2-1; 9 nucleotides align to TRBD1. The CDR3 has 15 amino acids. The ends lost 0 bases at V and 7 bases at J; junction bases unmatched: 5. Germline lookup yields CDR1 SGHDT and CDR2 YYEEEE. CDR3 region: CASSLDRGLGNEQFF. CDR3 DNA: TGTGCCAGCAGCTTGGACAGGGGGCTAGGGAATGAGCAGTTCTTC.